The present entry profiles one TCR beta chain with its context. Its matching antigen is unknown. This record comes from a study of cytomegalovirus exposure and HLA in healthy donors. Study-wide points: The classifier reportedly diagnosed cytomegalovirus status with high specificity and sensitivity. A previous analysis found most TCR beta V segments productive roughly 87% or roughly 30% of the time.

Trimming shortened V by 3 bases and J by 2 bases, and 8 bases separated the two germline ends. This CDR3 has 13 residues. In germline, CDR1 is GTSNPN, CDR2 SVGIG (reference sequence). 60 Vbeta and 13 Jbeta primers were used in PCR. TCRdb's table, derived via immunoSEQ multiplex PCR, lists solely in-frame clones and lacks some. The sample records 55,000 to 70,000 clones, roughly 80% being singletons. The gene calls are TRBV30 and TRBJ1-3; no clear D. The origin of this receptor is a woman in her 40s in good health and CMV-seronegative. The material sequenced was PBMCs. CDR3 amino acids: CAWRGGAGNTIYF. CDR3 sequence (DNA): TGTGCCTGGAGAGGAGGAGCTGGAAACACCATATATTTT.